These 29 T cell receptor beta chains were all obtained from the same sample, sequenced in a study of regulatory dendritic cells for organ transplantation. Data came from immunoSEQ multiplex PCR; TCRdb stores just in-frame clones and leaves some out. Here the sample spans under 30,000 clones, 60% to 80% being singletons. The material sequenced was memory CD4+ T cells from blood. Documented subset: CD45RO+ memory T cells. The receptor set was obtained from a human donor in good health.

This chain connects TRBV9 to TRBJ2-3, with 10 bases fitting TRBD2. The CDR3 extends over 16 amino acids. The ends lost 3 bases at V and 2 bases at J; junction bases unmatched: 6. The germline V gene has CDR1 SGDLS and CDR2 YYNGEE. DNA for the CDR3: TGTGCCAGCAGCGGGAGCGGGGGGGTTCTCACAGATACGCAGTATTTT. Translated: CASSGSGGVLTDTQYF.

This clone has only a few counts. The chain couples TRBV6-4 to TRBJ2-3; D is unclear. Trimming pared 2 bases from V and 2 bases from J, leaving 5 bases between. This CDR3 spans 13 amino acids. The germline gives CDR1 MRHNA, CDR2 SNTAGT. The CDR3 DNA reads TGTGCCAGCAGTGACAGGGCCACAGATACGCAGTATTTT. Its translation is CASSDRATDTQYF.

The sample holds a few counts of this clone. The V and J genes are TRBV6-6 and TRBJ1-5; 9 bases line up with TRBD1. V lost 5 bases to trimming and J lost 3 bases; unmatched junction nucleotides: 2. Germline V gives CDR1 MNHNY, CDR2 SVGAGI (reference sequence). The CDR3 totals 14 residues. The CDR3 here is CASSTGGVNQPQHF. The CDR3 DNA reads TGTGCCAGCAGTACAGGGGGCGTCAATCAGCCCCAGCATTTT.

This chain joins TRBV19 and TRBJ2-1; 9 positions match TRBD2. The J segment lost 9 bases and the V segment lost 4 bases, leaving 19 bases of the junction unmatched. CDR1 and CDR2 from the germline V gene are LNHDA and SQIVND (reference sequence). The CDR3 contains 18 residues. The CDR3 DNA reads TGTGCCAGTAGTAACCTTGGAGCAGGCGGGAGGGCCCATCGTGAGCAGTTCTTC. This encodes CASSNLGAGGRAHREQFF.

The V and J genes are TRBV19 and TRBJ1-1; a possible D gene is TRBD1 (6 bases). V was pared by 3 bases and J by 0 bases, with 11 bases between. CDR1 is LNHDA, CDR2 SQIVND, per germline (reference sequence). CDR3 length: 15 residues. Written as DNA, the CDR3 is TGTGCCAGTAGTATTGGGGGGGCCATGAACACTGAAGCTTTCTTT. This translates into CASSIGGAMNTEAFF.

This chain uses TRBV7-6 with TRBJ2-5; D remains ambiguous. The CDR3 contains 15 residues. Trimming cost V 1 base and J 1 base, with 10 bases left between them. Germline lookup yields CDR1 SGHVS and CDR2 FNYEAQ. CDR3 DNA: TGTGCCAGCAGCTTAGGTCCGGCAGTCCAAGAGACCCAGTACTTC. Translating it yields CASSLGPAVQETQYF.

This clone was counted between two and nine times. The V and J genes are TRBV2 and TRBJ2-1; 7 bases are a match to TRBD2. V lost 8 bases to trimming and J lost 5 bases; unmatched junction nucleotides: 6. Germline-derived CDR1 and CDR2 are SNHLY and FYNNEI. This CDR3 region has 13 residues. CDR3 sequence reads: CASSWGGNNEQFF. CDR3 nucleotide sequence: TGTGCCAGCTCTTGGGGAGGGAACAATGAGCAGTTCTTC. The whole variable domain, remainder taken from reference TRBV2 and TRBJ2-1, is EPEVTQTPSHQVTQMGQEVILRCVPISNHLYFYWYRQILGQKVEFLVSFYNNEISEKSEIFDDQFSVERPDGSNFTLKIRSTKLEDSAMYFCASSWGGNNEQFFGPGTRLTVL.

V is TRBV19 and J is TRBJ1-1, with 10 bases fitting TRBD1. V was pared by 7 bases and J by 2 bases, with 7 bases of the junction left unmatched. Germline lookup yields CDR1 LNHDA and CDR2 SQIVND (reference sequence). CDR3 size: 15 residues. The DNA for the CDR3 is TGTGCCAGTAAACCGGGACAGGGGTTAAACACTGAAGCTTTCTTT. Its protein product is CASKPGQGLNTEAFF.

The J gene is TRBJ2-5, the V gene TRBV12-5; the D is unclear. Trimming shortened V by 4 bases and J by 4 bases, and 16 bases separated the two germline ends. Germline CDR1 LGHNT, CDR2 FRNRAP. CDR3 length: 15 residues. The DNA for the CDR3 is TGTGCTAGTGGTTCACCGGGTCCCGGGTTAGAGACCCAGTACTTC. This sequence encodes CASGSPGPGLETQYF.

Only a few counts were recorded for this clone. The V call is TRBV5-1, the J call TRBJ2-6; 9 nucleotides align to TRBD1. This CDR3 spans 17 amino acids. V trimming: 4 bases; J trimming: 1 base; junction bases outside the gene matches: 6. Germline loops: CDR1 SGHRS, CDR2 YFSETQ. The CDR3 here is CASSVQGASSGANVLTF. DNA of the CDR3: TGCGCCAGCAGCGTACAGGGGGCGAGTTCTGGGGCCAACGTCCTGACTTTC. The variable domain in full, with the rest retrieved from reference TRBV5-1 and TRBJ2-6, is KAGVTQTPRYLIKTRGQQVTLSCSPISGHRSVSWYQQTPGQGLQFLFEYFSETQRNKGNFPGRFSGRQFSNSRSEMNVSTLELGDSALYLCASSVQGASSGANVLTFGAGSRLTVL.

The chain employs TRBV4-3 and TRBJ2-5; 16 positions agree with TRBD2. This CDR3 comprises 21 residues. The V gene's germline CDR1 is LGHNA and CDR2 YSLEER. The V gene end was trimmed by 0 bases and the J gene end by 1 base; junction bases not matched to a gene: 11. CDR3 in DNA: TGCGCCAGCAGCCAAGATCGATATGGGACTAGCGGGGGGGACCCCCAAGAGACCCAGTACTTC. Amino acid sequence: CASSQDRYGTSGGDPQETQYF.

This chain joins TRBV28 and TRBJ1-2; weak D call: TRBD1 (5 bases). The V gene's germline CDR1 is MDHEN and CDR2 SYDVKM. The CDR3 is 15 residues long. V was shortened by 3 bases and J by 7 bases, with 18 bases between the two germline ends. CDR3 DNA sequence: TGTGCCAGCAGTTTCGGGGGACTACGGGCTTCTGGCTACACCTTC. Its protein is CASSFGGLRASGYTF.

The rearrangement links TRBV19 to TRBJ1-4; D unresolved. The germline CDR1 and CDR2 sequences are LNHDA and SQIVND (reference sequence). V gave up 10 bases and J gave up 0 bases, with 9 bases separating them. CDR3 length: 13 amino acids. CDR3 loop: CATARATNEKLFF. In DNA form, the CDR3 reads TGTGCCACCGCCCGAGCAACTAATGAAAAACTGTTTTTT.

The J gene is TRBJ2-6, the V gene TRBV7-3, with 8 nucleotides matching TRBD1. The CDR3 length is 19 residues. With V trimmed by 1 base and J by 4 bases, 12 bases remained unmatched. Germline V gives CDR1 SGHTA, CDR2 FQGTGA. The CDR3 loop is CASSLNPWGRGQGANVLTF. The CDR3 DNA reads as TGTGCCAGCAGCTTAAACCCTTGGGGCAGGGGGCAAGGGGCCAACGTCCTGACTTTC.

The V call is TRBV28, the J call TRBJ1-2; D uncertain. CDR3 length equals 12 residues. Trimming cost V 3 bases and J 8 bases, with 10 bases left between them. Per the germline V gene, CDR1 is MDHEN and CDR2 is SYDVKM. The CDR3 DNA follows: TGTGCCAGCAGTTTTCGAGGTACCGGCTACACCTTC. This translates into CASSFRGTGYTF.

The rearrangement uses TRBV30 and TRBJ2-6, with TRBD1 matching over 9 bases. Germline V CDR1 and CDR2: GTSNPN, SVGIG (reference sequence). The CDR3 spans 16 residues. The V segment lost 4 bases and the J segment 2 bases; nucleotides outside the gene matches: 6. CDR3 bases: TGTGCCTGGAACCGGGACAGGGTACCTGGGGCCAACGTCCTGACTTTC. Its protein product is CAWNRDRVPGANVLTF.

This chain links TRBV11-2 with TRBJ1-1, with D possibly TRBD1 on 5 matching bases. V was pared by 4 bases and J by 5 bases, with 8 bases between. Germline V CDR1 and CDR2: SGHAT, FQNNGV. The CDR3 runs to 12 residues. CDR3 residues: CASSYTGTEAFF. In DNA form, the CDR3 reads TGTGCCAGCAGCTATACAGGTACTGAAGCTTTCTTT. Looking up the rest from reference TRBV11-2 and TRBJ1-1 gives the full variable domain: EAGVAQSPRYKIIEKRQSVAFWCNPISGHATLYWYQQILGQGPKLLIQFQNNGVVDDSQLPKDRFSAERLKGVDSTLKIQPAKLEDSAVYLCASSYTGTEAFFGQGTRLTVV.

This CDR3 reads CASSEVVYEQYF. DNA of the CDR3: TGTGCCAGCAGTGAAGTGGTCTACGAGCAGTACTTC. The V and J genes are TRBV6-1 and TRBJ2-7; no clear D gene. Per germline, CDR1 MNHNS and CDR2 SASEGT. This CDR3 is 12 amino acids long. The V and J ends lost 1 base and 3 bases respectively, with 4 bases between them.

J is TRBJ2-1 and V is TRBV4-3; no clear D. Looked up from germline, CDR1 is LGHNA and CDR2 is YSLEER. Between the trimmed V and J ends, which lost 0 bases and 2 bases, there was a span of 8 bases. The CDR3 extends over 15 amino acids. Here the CDR3 reads CASSQDPGTYNEQFF. CDR3 nucleotide sequence: TGCGCCAGCAGCCAAGATCCTGGGACCTACAATGAGCAGTTCTTC.

The chain combines TRBV27 with TRBJ2-3; D unresolved. The CDR3 runs to 13 residues. Germline CDR1 and CDR2: MNHEY and SMNVEV (reference sequence). V was pared by 6 bases and J by 4 bases, with 11 bases between. The CDR3 DNA reads TGTGCCAGCAGCCCGTTGGTCGCAGATACGCAGTATTTT. As protein: CASSPLVADTQYF.

The chain links TRBV27 to TRBJ1-2; D is unresolved. The germline gives CDR1 MNHEY, CDR2 SMNVEV (reference sequence). The CDR3 has 13 residues. Trimming left V 3 bases short and J 3 bases short, with 8 bases between. The CDR3 region is CASSFRPHYGYTF. CDR3 nucleotides: TGTGCCAGCAGTTTTAGGCCCCACTATGGCTACACCTTC.

The chain carries TRBV7-9 and TRBJ1-2; D gene unclear. Trimming took 3 bases from V and 0 from J, leaving 8 bases between them. From germline, CDR1 is SEHNR and CDR2 FQNEAQ (reference sequence). This CDR3 has 14 residues. The CDR3 DNA is TGTGCCAGCAGCTTCGACGGGTCTAACTATGGCTACACCTTC. This encodes CASSFDGSNYGYTF.

The V and J genes are TRBV2 and TRBJ2-4, with TRBD1 as a possible D gene (5 bases). Between the trimmed V and J ends, which lost 6 bases and 0 bases, there was a span of 12 bases. This CDR3 region has 15 residues. Germline V lookup: CDR1 SNHLY, CDR2 FYNNEI. The CDR3 DNA reads TGTGCCAGCAGCAGACAGACCTTAGCCAAAAACATTCAGTACTTC. As protein: CASSRQTLAKNIQYF.

V and J are TRBV6-5 and TRBJ1-5; D is unclear. The CDR3 covers 13 residues. Trimming left V 8 bases short and J 4 bases short, with 12 bases between. The germline V gene has CDR1 MNHEY and CDR2 SVGAGI. The CDR3 sequence is CASSWGVNQPQHF. CDR3 DNA: TGTGCCAGCTCTTGGGGAGTAAATCAGCCCCAGCATTTT.

The CDR3, as DNA: TGTGCCAGCAGCTTACGGGAGGGCCCAGATACGCAGTATTTT. It codes for CASSLREGPDTQYF. This rearrangement joins TRBV7-9 to TRBJ2-3; 8 bases are a match to TRBD2. The CDR3 sequence is 14 residues long. After removal of 2 bases from V and 4 bases from J, the junction contained 2 bases not matched to a gene. The germline CDR1 and CDR2 sequences are SEHNR and FQNEAQ (reference sequence).

This chain joins TRBV10-3 and TRBJ1-2; D remains ambiguous. The CDR3 sequence is 13 residues long. Germline V gene lookup returns CDR1 ENHRY and CDR2 SYGVKD. Trimming took 2 bases from V and 4 from J, leaving 8 bases between them. CDR3 nucleotides: TGTGCCATCAGTGAGCCGGGATTCTATGGCTACACCTTC. It encodes CAISEPGFYGYTF.

This clone has just a few counts. The CDR3 DNA reads as TGCGCCAGCAGCCAAGGGGAGCTAGACTACGAGCAGTACTTC. Its translation is CASSQGELDYEQYF. The rearrangement uses TRBV4-1 and TRBJ2-7; the D gene is possibly TRBD2 (5 bases). The CDR3 runs 14 residues. Germline V gives CDR1 MGHRA, CDR2 YSYEKL. Trimming took off 1 base at V and 3 bases at J, with 10 bases between the two ends.

This chain joins TRBV29-1 and TRBJ2-1; 7 bases are shared with TRBD2. Germline loops: CDR1 SQVTM, CDR2 ANQGSEA. CDR3 length: 15 amino acids. Trimming at V came to 1 base and at J to 8 bases, leaving 11 bases not matched to a gene. The CDR3 DNA reads as TGCAGCGTTGAAGGTACGCGGGAGAAGCGCGATGAGCAGTTCTTC. It yields the protein CSVEGTREKRDEQFF.

This clone was detected a few times. V gene TRBV5-4 combines with J gene TRBJ2-3; 7 bases match TRBD2. V lost 3 bases, J lost 3 bases, and 10 bases stayed unmatched. The germline V gene encodes CDR1 SGHNT and CDR2 YYREEE (reference sequence). The CDR3 consists of 16 residues. The CDR3 here is CASSSPRAGGTDTQYF. CDR3 in DNA: TGTGCCAGCAGCTCGCCTCGGGCCGGGGGGACAGATACGCAGTATTTT.